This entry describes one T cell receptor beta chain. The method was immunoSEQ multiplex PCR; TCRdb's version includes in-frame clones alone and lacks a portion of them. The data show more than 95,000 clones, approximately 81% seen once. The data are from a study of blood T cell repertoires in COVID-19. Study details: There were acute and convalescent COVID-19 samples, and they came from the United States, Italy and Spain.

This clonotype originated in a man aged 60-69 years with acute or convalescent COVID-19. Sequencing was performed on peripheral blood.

The CDR3: CASSQDQISNQPQHF. CDR3 sequence (DNA): TGCGCCAGCAGCCAAGATCAAATTAGCAATCAGCCCCAGCATTTT. The chain has TRBV4-1 and TRBJ1-5; no clear D. CDR3 length: 15 amino acids. Between the trimmed V and J ends, which lost 0 bases and 0 bases, there was a span of 6 bases. Germline CDR1 and CDR2: MGHRA and YSYEKL.